This T cell receptor beta chain was sequenced in a study of identifying expanded T cells in peripheral blood. TCRdb keeps only in-frame clones here, not all; method: immunoSEQ multiplex PCR. The repertoire consists of more than 85,000 clones, with 88% occurring once and the leading ten covering 8.4%. V lost 4 bases, J lost 4 bases, and 5 bases lay in between. Germline loops: CDR1 WNHNN, CDR2 SYGVQD (reference sequence). The CDR3 length is 12 residues. Sequenced sample: blood. The rearrangement joins TRBV10-1 to TRBJ2-1; D ambiguous. The sequence came from a person aged 18-69 years in good health. The CDR3 protein is CASSGPYNEQFF. Here the CDR3 DNA reads TGCGCCAGCAGTGGTCCGTACAATGAGCAGTTCTTC.